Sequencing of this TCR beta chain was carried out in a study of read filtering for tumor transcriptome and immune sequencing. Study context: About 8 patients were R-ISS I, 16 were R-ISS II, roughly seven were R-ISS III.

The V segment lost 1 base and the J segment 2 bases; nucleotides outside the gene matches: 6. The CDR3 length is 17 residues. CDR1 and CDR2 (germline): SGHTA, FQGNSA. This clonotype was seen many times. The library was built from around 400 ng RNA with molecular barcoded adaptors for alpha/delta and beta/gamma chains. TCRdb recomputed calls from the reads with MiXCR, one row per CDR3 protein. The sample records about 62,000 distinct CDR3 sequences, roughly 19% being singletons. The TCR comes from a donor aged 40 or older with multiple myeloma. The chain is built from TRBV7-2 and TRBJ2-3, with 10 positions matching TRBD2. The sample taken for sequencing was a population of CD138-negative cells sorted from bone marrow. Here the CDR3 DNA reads TGTGCCAGCAGCTTAGACCTAGCGGGAGTCCACACAGATACGCAGTATTTT. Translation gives CASSLDLAGVHTDTQYF.